This TCR beta chain was recorded in a study of blood T cell repertoires in COVID-19. Germline loops: CDR1 MDHEN, CDR2 SYDVKM. The CDR3 covers 14 residues. V was cut by 2 bases and J by 6 bases, with 13 bases left in between. Libraries were prepared by immunoSEQ multiplex PCR; TCRdb keeps only in-frame clonotypes and omits some of them. This table has fewer than 350,000 clones, around nine tenths appearing once. Across about two dozen US areas, participants ranged in age from about 18 to 100 years. Self-reported history from a screening survey and questionnaire set each donor's cohort. A COVID-19 case had been met by exposed participants during the 2 weeks before study entry.

The TCR comes from a woman in her 30s who had been exposed to COVID-19. Specimen: PBMCs or T cells enriched from blood (not recorded which). The chain is built from TRBV28 and TRBJ1-2; D is undetermined. The CDR3 protein is CASSLVQQSDGYTF. The CDR3 DNA reads as TGTGCCAGCAGTTTAGTACAGCAATCGGATGGCTACACCTTC.